This record looks at one TCR beta chain sequence and its context. Sequencing was performed with immunoSEQ multiplex PCR; in TCRdb, only in-frame clones are kept and a portion is missing. The table has some 200,000 clones, around 87% seen once. The sample is drawn from a study of blood T cell repertoires in COVID-19. Background on the study: From T cells, B-cell-depleted T cells, or PBMCs came the material, which was cDNA or gDNA.

Trimming removed 8 bases from V and 0 bases from J, with 10 bases in between. Germline CDR1 reads MNHEY; CDR2 reads SVGAGI. This CDR3 spans 13 amino acids. The sequence was collected from a man aged 40-49 years with active or convalescent COVID-19. Specimen: peripheral blood. The chain is built from TRBV6-5 and TRBJ1-1; D perhaps matches TRBD1 (5 bases). DNA of the CDR3: TGTGCCAGCTTGGGACTGCTGAACACTGAAGCTTTCTTT. Its translation is CASLGLLNTEAFF.